The rows below give T cell receptor beta chains drawn from one sample of a study of T cell changes during pregnancy in multiple sclerosis. Profiling relied on immunoSEQ multiplex PCR, and the TCRdb table lists in-frame clones only, not all of them. Of about 56,000 clones in the sample, more than 85% were seen once. The starting material was CD4+ T cells from peripheral blood mononuclear cells, obtained in the third trimester of pregnancy. These receptors were taken from a female donor with multiple sclerosis, enrolled in a pregnancy study. The CDR3 runs from the conserved cysteine through the conserved F or W. The order of the fields is CDR3 protein, V gene, J gene.

CDR3aa: CASSSNRDRRAENYGYTF; v_gene: TRBV11-2; j_gene: TRBJ1-2
CDR3aa: CASSYMTDSREQFF; v_gene: TRBV6-6; j_gene: TRBJ2-1
CDR3aa: CASSLLSSGAYEQYF; v_gene: TRBV5-1; j_gene: TRBJ2-7
CDR3aa: CSVEGTIGADTQYF; v_gene: TRBV29-1; j_gene: TRBJ2-3
CDR3aa: CASSLGTRGSNEQFF; v_gene: TRBV11-3; j_gene: TRBJ2-1
CDR3aa: CASSLTGQYSYGYTF; v_gene: TRBV7-2; j_gene: TRBJ1-2
CDR3aa: CASSRTSFNEQFF; v_gene: TRBV6-4; j_gene: TRBJ2-1
CDR3aa: CASSLGSEGYQPQHF; v_gene: TRBV7-2; j_gene: TRBJ1-5
CDR3aa: CASSGRQGSSYEQYF; v_gene: TRBV7-2; j_gene: TRBJ2-7
CDR3aa: CASSFLFTTNEKLFF; v_gene: TRBV5-1; j_gene: TRBJ1-4
CDR3aa: CASSQSYGTGGDQPQHF; v_gene: TRBV5-1; j_gene: TRBJ1-5
CDR3aa: CSVEGGFRTDLYGYTF; v_gene: TRBV29-1; j_gene: TRBJ1-2
CDR3aa: CAWNWGVSNSPLHF; v_gene: TRBV30; j_gene: TRBJ1-6
CDR3aa: CASSFSRDEKLFF; v_gene: TRBV28; j_gene: TRBJ1-4
CDR3aa: CASSPSPEAFF; v_gene: TRBV18; j_gene: TRBJ1-1
CDR3aa: CAWSPGTEPYEQYF; v_gene: TRBV30; j_gene: TRBJ2-7
CDR3aa: CASSLAIGVGYTF; v_gene: TRBV7-6; j_gene: TRBJ1-2
CDR3aa: CASSLGAGGYNEQFF; v_gene: TRBV9; j_gene: TRBJ2-1
CDR3aa: CASSGLRGQGRGYTF; v_gene: TRBV19; j_gene: TRBJ1-2
CDR3aa: CASSFTGTSLSTDTQYF; v_gene: TRBV7-2; j_gene: TRBJ2-3
CDR3aa: CSAWSLAEQFF; v_gene: TRBV20-1; j_gene: TRBJ2-1
CDR3aa: CASSLAGVDEKLFF; v_gene: TRBV5-1; j_gene: TRBJ1-4
CDR3aa: CASSLPDGGKLFF; v_gene: TRBV27; j_gene: TRBJ1-4
CDR3aa: CATTAGQVNGETQYF; v_gene: TRBV2; j_gene: TRBJ2-5
CDR3aa: CASSLQQGNEQYF; v_gene: TRBV4-3; j_gene: TRBJ2-7
CDR3aa: CASSGPGHKNTEAFF; v_gene: TRBV6-5; j_gene: TRBJ1-1
CDR3aa: CASSPRTIQGDTQYF; v_gene: TRBV9; j_gene: TRBJ2-3
CDR3aa: CAWQGSYEQYF; v_gene: TRBV30; j_gene: TRBJ2-7
CDR3aa: CASSEVRESRGF; v_gene: TRBV2; j_gene: TRBJ2-7
CDR3aa: CASVWVVPGHQTDTQYF; v_gene: TRBV27; j_gene: TRBJ2-3
CDR3aa: CASSSGQGIRTYEQYF; v_gene: TRBV28; j_gene: TRBJ2-7
CDR3aa: CASSSQDLMGGSGYTF; v_gene: TRBV7-8; j_gene: TRBJ1-2
CDR3aa: CASTPGLAGGSAEDTQYF; v_gene: TRBV19; j_gene: TRBJ2-3
CDR3aa: CASSMGTRIQETQYF; v_gene: TRBV19; j_gene: TRBJ2-5
CDR3aa: CSVVRGITDTQYF; v_gene: TRBV29-1; j_gene: TRBJ2-3
CDR3aa: CASSQAGTVNEKLFF; v_gene: TRBV14; j_gene: TRBJ1-4
CDR3aa: CATHGFIRGTQYF; v_gene: TRBV2; j_gene: TRBJ2-5
CDR3aa: CASSPRGEGETQYF; v_gene: TRBV7-3; j_gene: TRBJ2-5
CDR3aa: CASSLDRGRGTEAFF; v_gene: TRBV18; j_gene: TRBJ1-1
CDR3aa: CASSVASGGTDTQYF; v_gene: TRBV9; j_gene: TRBJ2-3